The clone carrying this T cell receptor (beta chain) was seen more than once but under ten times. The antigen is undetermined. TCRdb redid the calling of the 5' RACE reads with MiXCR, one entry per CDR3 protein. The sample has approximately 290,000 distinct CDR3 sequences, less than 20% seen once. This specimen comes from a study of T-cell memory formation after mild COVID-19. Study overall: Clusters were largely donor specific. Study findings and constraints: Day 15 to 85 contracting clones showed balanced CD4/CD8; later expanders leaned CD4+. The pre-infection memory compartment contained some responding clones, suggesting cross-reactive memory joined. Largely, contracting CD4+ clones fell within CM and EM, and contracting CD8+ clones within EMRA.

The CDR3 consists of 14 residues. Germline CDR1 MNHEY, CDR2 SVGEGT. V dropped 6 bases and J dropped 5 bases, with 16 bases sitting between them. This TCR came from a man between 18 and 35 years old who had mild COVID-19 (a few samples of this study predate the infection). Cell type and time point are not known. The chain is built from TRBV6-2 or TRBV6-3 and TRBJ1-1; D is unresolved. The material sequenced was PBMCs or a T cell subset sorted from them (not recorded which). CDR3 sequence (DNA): TGTGCCAGCAGAACCGGACGGATGGGGACTGAAGCTTTCTTT. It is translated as CASRTGRMGTEAFF.